The entry below gives a single T cell receptor (beta chain) sequence along with its context. This clonotype was found a few times. No antigen is known for it. Base quality data are lacking; no much larger clone is found one base away. The sample's treatment or condition label, in plain terms: allogeneic hematopoietic cell transplantation with graft depleted of TCRalphabeta T cells and CD19 B cells. TCRalphabeta/CD19-depleted allogeneic hematopoietic cell grafts were given to the transplant recipients, all of whom were children. The data stem from a study of T-cell reconstitution after alpha-beta-depleted transplantation in children listed by TCRdb under 2016. For the study in its entirety: Using TCR repertoire profiling, the study quantitatively followed how T-cell immune reconstitution unfolded in children after TCRalphabeta/CD19-depleted allogeneic hematopoietic cell transplantation. Points the paper makes about the study in general: The apparently early recovery of alphabetaT-cell counts about two months after transplant reportedly depended on only several hundred rapidly expanded clones that came from non-depleted graft cells. Hyperexpanded clone frequencies declined over subsequent months; after one year, T-cell counts and TCRbeta diversity were mostly attributed to newly produced T cells. In some patients, the high TCRbeta diversity seen at day 60 was put down to recipient T cells and intrathymic progenitors that had survived conditioning.

Sequences LNHDA (CDR1) and SQIVND (CDR2) are obtained from the germline V gene (reference sequence). The junction carries 5 bases between V and J, which are trimmed by 3 bases and 9 bases respectively. The CDR3, cysteine through phenylalanine, is 11 amino acids long. This entry keeps only the CDR3 DNA: 33 bases, framed from base 1. The library relied on PCR. The listed sequencing device is Illumina HiSeq 2500. TCR library preparation used molecular barcoding, with unique molecular identifiers applied to normalize quantification of the TCRbeta repertoire. In TCRdb, the public reads were trimmed at Q25 with fastp and aligned with MiXCR, with productive beta chains retained. Each record represents a unique CDR3 protein, reported with the most common genes and DNA among its rows. In all, the sample holds about 300,000 distinct CDR3 sequences, and roughly 7.8% of those were seen once. About 8.2% of the sample is taken by the ten largest.

The specimen comprised peripheral blood, sampled 360 days after TCRalphabeta/CD19-depleted stem cell transplant. The rearranged segments are TRBV19 and TRBJ2-2; the D gene cannot be named for sure. The sequence was obtained from a female patient between 2 and 15 years old who had a stem cell transplant for Fanconi anemia, so the T cells may come from the graft donor. At the DNA level, the sequence is TGTGCCAGTAGTATTAGCTGGGAGCTGTTTTTT. The resulting protein is CASSISWELFF.